This TCR beta chain was recorded in a study of blood T cell repertoires in COVID-19. This clone has a handful of counts. This CDR3 region has 12 residues. With 5 bases removed from V and 6 bases from J, the gap between germline ends came to 10 bases. Germline CDR1 is SEHNR and CDR2 is FQNEAQ (reference sequence). The table came from immunoSEQ multiplex PCR; TCRdb's copy has only in-frame clones and leaves some out. The table records around 150,000 clones, over 75% of them present only once. Specimen: peripheral blood. This clonotype was sampled from a man in his 60s with active or convalescent COVID-19. V gene TRBV7-9 combines with J gene TRBJ1-2; the D gene is possibly TRBD1 (6 bases). The CDR3 region has the DNA TGTGCCAGCAGCCCCACAGGGCATGGCTACACCTTC. This sequence encodes CASSPTGHGYTF.